The 29 T cell receptor beta chains in this list originate from one sample, sequenced in a study of CD4+ T cells in melanoma. Using immunoSEQ multiplex PCR, the repertoire was profiled, and TCRdb retains in-frame clones only, with some absent. The sample gives tens of thousands of clones, roughly two thirds of which show up once; roughly 4.4% is in the top ten. The sequenced sample consisted of tumor tissue. The receptors shown here come from a human donor with melanoma.

The chain links TRBV7-2 to TRBJ1-1; no firm D call. Germline values: CDR1 SGHTA, CDR2 FQGNSA. V shed 7 bases and J shed 0 bases, with 15 bases lying between them. The length of the CDR3 is 15 residues. Here the CDR3 DNA reads TGTGCCAGCACACCCGGCGGGAGGATGAACACTGAAGCTTTCTTT. This translates into CASTPGGRMNTEAFF.

The rearrangement links TRBV11-2 to TRBJ2-1; 8 nucleotides agree with TRBD2. Germline loops: CDR1 SGHAT, CDR2 FQNNGV. The CDR3 runs to 15 residues. V lost 4 bases to trimming and J lost 4 bases; unmatched junction nucleotides: 6. The CDR3 spells CASSYTSGGYNEQFF. The CDR3 bases are TGTGCCAGCAGCTACACTAGCGGAGGGTACAATGAGCAGTTCTTC.

There are a few counts of this clone. The rearrangement joins TRBV11-2 to TRBJ2-5; TRBD1 might be the D (6 bases). Germline V gives CDR1 SGHAT, CDR2 FQNNGV. The CDR3 extends over 14 amino acids. V was clipped by 3 bases and J by 1 base, with 9 bases between them. The DNA for the CDR3 is TGTGCCAGCAGCTTTACAGGGTTCCAAGAGACCCAGTACTTC. Translation gives CASSFTGFQETQYF.

In its sample, this clone was seen a few times. The V gene is TRBV9, the J gene TRBJ1-3, with 7 bases aligning to TRBD1. The length of the CDR3 is 15 residues. Per the germline V gene, CDR1 is SGDLS and CDR2 is YYNGEE. Trimming took 0 bases from V and 7 from J; bases not matched to a gene: 7. The CDR3 protein is CASSVEGAVRNTIYF. DNA of the CDR3: TGTGCCAGCAGCGTAGAGGGGGCTGTGAGGAACACCATATATTTT.

The chain is built from TRBV6-5 and TRBJ1-1, with D possibly TRBD1 on 5 matching bases. V shed 6 bases and J shed 0 bases, with 8 bases lying between them. CDR3 length equals 13 residues. Germline V gene data show CDR1 as MNHEY and CDR2 as SVGAGI. DNA for the CDR3: TGTGCCAGCAGGGACACCATGAACACTGAAGCTTTCTTT. Its translation: CASRDTMNTEAFF.

The rearrangement uses TRBV27 and TRBJ1-6; TRBD1 might be the D (6 bases). CDR1 and CDR2 from the germline V gene are MNHEY and SMNVEV (reference sequence). This CDR3 is 14 amino acids long. The V end lost 2 bases, the J end lost 9 bases, and 11 bases lay between the germline ends. CDR3 sequence: CASSLARGGSPLHF. The DNA of the CDR3 is TGTGCCAGCAGTTTAGCCAGGGGAGGTTCACCCCTCCACTTT.

CDR3 sequence reads: CASRGQAQETQYF. CDR3 nucleotides: TGTGCCAGTCGGGGACAGGCCCAAGAGACCCAGTACTTC. The chain couples TRBV6-6 to TRBJ2-5, with 8 bases identical to TRBD1. The germline gives CDR1 MNHNY, CDR2 SVGAGI (reference sequence). CDR3 length: 13 amino acids. V lost 9 bases and J lost 1; bases outside the gene matches: 4.

The chain recombines TRBV9 with TRBJ1-1; the D is unclear. The CDR3 extends over 15 amino acids. V lost 0 bases and J 0 bases, leaving 9 bases between the germline ends. CDR1 SGDLS and CDR2 YYNGEE come from the germline V gene. The DNA for the CDR3 is TGTGCCAGCAGCGTAGAAGGGCGGATGAACACTGAAGCTTTCTTT. Translated: CASSVEGRMNTEAFF.

V gene TRBV5-1 combines with J gene TRBJ1-2; 7 nucleotides agree with TRBD1. V was pared by 2 bases and J by 4 bases, with 5 bases of the junction left unmatched. There are 14 residues in the CDR3. The germline gives CDR1 SGHRS, CDR2 YFSETQ. The CDR3 protein is CASSFEGAIYGYTF. CDR3 in DNA: TGCGCCAGCAGCTTTGAGGGGGCGATCTATGGCTACACCTTC.

The rearrangement joins TRBV5-1 to TRBJ1-1; perhaps TRBD1 as D (6 bases). The CDR3 has 14 amino acids. V dropped 0 bases and J dropped 4 bases, with 10 bases sitting between them. Germline loops: CDR1 SGHRS, CDR2 YFSETQ. CDR3: CASSLEGVSTEAFF. The CDR3 region has the DNA TGCGCCAGCAGCTTGGAGGGGGTAAGCACTGAAGCTTTCTTT.

The table lists this clone with many counts. The chain is built from TRBV6-6 and TRBJ2-1; the D gene is possibly TRBD2 (7 bases). V dropped 0 bases and J dropped 3 bases, with 12 bases sitting between them. This CDR3 spans 16 amino acids. From germline, CDR1 is MNHNY and CDR2 SVGAGI (reference sequence). The CDR3 nucleotides read TGTGCCAGCAGTTACTCAAGGGGGGGGGTCTACAATGAGCAGTTCTTC. Its protein is CASSYSRGGVYNEQFF.

This clone occurred many times. J is TRBJ1-2 and V is TRBV7-9; D possibly corresponds to TRBD1 (5 bases). Trimming left V 8 bases short and J 4 bases short, with 5 bases between. Germline loops: CDR1 SEHNR, CDR2 FQNEAQ (reference sequence). CDR3 length: 10 amino acids. The CDR3 sequence is CASGGYGYTF. The CDR3 DNA follows: TGTGCCAGCGGGGGCTATGGCTACACCTTC.

This chain joins TRBV4-1 and TRBJ2-7, with D hard to call. The V and J ends lost 2 bases and 2 bases respectively, with 13 bases between them. The CDR3 length is 15 residues. Germline assignment: CDR1 MGHRA and CDR2 YSYEKL. The CDR3 loop is CASSQIGQSTYEQYF. The CDR3 DNA reads as TGCGCCAGCAGCCAAATTGGGCAGTCAACCTACGAGCAGTACTTC.

The V call is TRBV10-2, the J call TRBJ1-5; TRBD1 is a possible D gene (5 bases). CDR3 length: 15 amino acids. V was trimmed by 0 bases and J by 3 bases, leaving 9 bases between them. Per the germline V gene, CDR1 is WSHSY and CDR2 is SAAADI. The CDR3 loop is CASSESGATNQPQHF. In DNA, the CDR3 is TGCGCCAGCAGTGAGTCCGGGGCTACCAATCAGCCCCAGCATTTT.

This clone was counted many times. The chain joins TRBV28 to TRBJ2-1, with a tentative D call TRBD1 (5 bases). Per germline, CDR1 MDHEN and CDR2 SYDVKM. Trimming stripped 3 bases from V and 6 bases from J, with 15 bases between. This CDR3 region has 15 residues. The CDR3 is CASSLARVMGNEQFF. The CDR3, as DNA: TGTGCCAGCAGTTTGGCCAGGGTAATGGGCAATGAGCAGTTCTTC.

As concerns this clone: One end of the junction varies from germline; a read error may be responsible. V gene TRBV7-2 combines with J gene TRBJ1-1; D gene uncertain. The CDR3 runs 13 residues. CDR1 and CDR2 from the germline V gene are SGHTA and FQGNSA. The CDR3 DNA sequence: TGTGCCAGCAGCTTAGGGCCCATGGGTGAAACTTTCTTT. It codes for CASSLGPMGETFF.

The chain employs TRBV5-6 and TRBJ1-1; 9 bases match TRBD1. Trimming removed 1 base from V and 3 bases from J; junction bases left unmatched: 16. This CDR3 contains 19 residues. Germline CDR1 SGHDT, CDR2 YYEEEE. The CDR3 spells CASSLRRRTGDSGDTEAFF. CDR3 DNA: TGTGCCAGCAGCTTGCGACGACGGACAGGGGATTCTGGTGACACTGAAGCTTTCTTT.

This chain connects TRBV4-2 to TRBJ2-7, with 10 bases that match TRBD2. CDR1 is LGHNA and CDR2 is YNFKEQ in the germline V gene. CDR3 size: 16 residues. V shed 4 bases, J shed 1 base, and the junction held 7 bases outside the gene matches. The CDR3 reads CASSPRTSGPSYEQYF. The CDR3 coding sequence is TGTGCCAGCAGCCCACGGACTAGCGGCCCTTCCTACGAGCAGTACTTC.

This chain connects TRBV6-6 to TRBJ1-5; no clear D gene. The CDR3 has 14 amino acids. Germline lookup yields CDR1 MNHNY and CDR2 SVGAGI (reference sequence). The V gene lost 6 bases and the J gene lost 2 bases, with 11 bases spanning the gap. The DNA for the CDR3 is TGTGCCAGCAGGCGCGGGTGGGGCAATCAGCCCCAGCATTTT. Protein product: CASRRGWGNQPQHF.

This chain links TRBV4-1 with TRBJ1-4; the D gene is possibly TRBD1 (6 bases). From germline, CDR1 is MGHRA and CDR2 YSYEKL. Trimming cost V 4 bases and J 2 bases, with 11 bases left between them. The CDR3 runs 15 residues. CDR3 coding DNA: TGCGCCAGCAGCCCGACCAGGGGCACTAATGAAAAACTGTTTTTT. Translated: CASSPTRGTNEKLFF.

This clone is a singleton in its sample. The V and J genes are TRBV18 and TRBJ1-3; maybe TRBD1 (5 bases). Germline V gene lookup returns CDR1 KGHSH and CDR2 LQKENI. With 0 bases removed from V and 8 bases from J, the gap between germline ends came to 14 bases. The CDR3 is 15 amino acids. In DNA form, the CDR3 reads TGTGCCAGCTCACCACCGGCCAGGGTTTTAGACACCATATATTTT. It is translated as CASSPPARVLDTIYF.

The chain carries TRBV2 and TRBJ1-1; maybe TRBD1 (5 bases). Germline V gives CDR1 SNHLY, CDR2 FYNNEI. The CDR3 runs to 15 residues. Trimming pared 3 bases from V and 1 base from J, leaving 12 bases between. The CDR3 nucleotides are TGTGCCAGCAGTGAGGACACAGCAGGGAACACTGAAGCTTTCTTT. It encodes CASSEDTAGNTEAFF.

A remark on this clone: A much larger clone differs by one base, so this may be a read error. The chain combines TRBV5-4 with TRBJ1-1; D gene ambiguous. The CDR3 consists of 13 residues. Germline V gene sequence: CDR1 SGHNT, CDR2 YYREEE (reference sequence). V shed 1 base and J shed 1 base, with 5 bases lying between them. CDR3 nucleotides: TGTGCCAGCAGCTTGCCACAGAACACTGAAGCTTTCTTT. Protein product: CASSLPQNTEAFF.

CDR3 region: CASRSYREGNSPLHF. The DNA of the CDR3 is TGTGCCAGCAGATCTTACAGGGAAGGCAATTCACCCCTCCACTTT. V and J are TRBV6-4 and TRBJ1-6; possible D gene TRBD1, 6 bases. The germline gives CDR1 MRHNA, CDR2 SNTAGT. Trimming took off 6 bases at V and 7 bases at J, with 16 bases between the two ends. The CDR3 totals 15 residues.

The V call is TRBV4-3, the J call TRBJ1-4; weak D call: TRBD1 (6 bases). Trimming removed 1 base at V and 4 bases at J, with 10 bases between. The CDR3 runs to 15 residues. Germline V gene lookup returns CDR1 LGHNA and CDR2 YSLEER. The chain's CDR3 is CASSQGPGHNEKLFF. CDR3 nucleotide sequence: TGCGCCAGCAGCCAAGGACCGGGACATAATGAAAAACTGTTTTTT.

This clone appeared a few times. V is TRBV2 and J is TRBJ1-3; D unclear. Trimming took off 11 bases at V and 0 bases at J, with 11 bases between the two ends. CDR3 length: 13 residues. Germline lookup yields CDR1 SNHLY and CDR2 FYNNEI. The CDR3 reads CACGWSSGNTIYF. CDR3 in DNA: TGTGCCTGTGGGTGGAGCTCTGGAAACACCATATATTTT.

The genes are TRBV30 and TRBJ2-3, with 10 bases lining up with TRBD1. Per germline, CDR1 GTSNPN and CDR2 SVGIG (reference sequence). The CDR3 length is 16 residues. The V segment lost 5 bases and the J segment 9 bases; nucleotides outside the gene matches: 17. The CDR3 nucleotides read TGTGCCTGGTCCGACCCTGACAGGGGGCCCTTTACCACGCAGTATTTT. Translating gives CAWSDPDRGPFTTQYF.

V is TRBV11-2 and J is TRBJ2-1; D is unresolved. Per the germline V gene, CDR1 is SGHAT and CDR2 is FQNNGV. The CDR3 sequence is 12 residues long. Deletions cut 5 bases from V and 8 bases from J, with 10 bases between. The CDR3: CASSKHNDEQFF. CDR3 DNA sequence: TGTGCCAGCAGCAAACACAACGATGAGCAGTTCTTC.

This clone came up many times. V is TRBV4-1 and J is TRBJ1-2; D not resolved. Trimming left V 1 base short and J 13 bases short, with 10 bases between. Germline-derived CDR1 and CDR2 are MGHRA and YSYEKL. The CDR3 consists of 11 residues. CDR3 amino acids: CASSQGQSTTF. CDR3 bases: TGCGCCAGCAGCCAAGGTCAGTCCACCACCTTC.